This TCR beta chain was documented in a study of T cells after yellow fever vaccination. General observations from the study: Boosting was followed by the reappearance of most primary-vaccination clones (96% CD4, around 90% CD8). Although most clonotypes did not, a small share appeared in both CD4 and CD8 compartments.

A few counts support this clonotype. No antigen is known for it. TCR cDNA, made by 5'RACE template switching, carried an added universal primer site and UMIs. MiXCR, applied by TCRdb to the 5' RACE reads, yields one record per CDR3 protein. The sample consists of approximately 510,000 distinct CDR3 sequences, 21% of them appearing once. The germline CDR1 and CDR2 sequences are SGHVS and FNYEAQ. This CDR3 comprises 15 residues. V lost 5 bases to trimming and J lost 4 bases; unmatched junction nucleotides: 8. The rearrangement joins TRBV7-6 to TRBJ2-3; 8 positions agree with TRBD2. The TCR sequence derives from a man between 18 and 29 years old who received the YFV17D yellow fever vaccine. Sample: PBMCs, taken about 20 days after the first yellow fever vaccination. In nucleotides, the CDR3 is TGTGCCAGCAGCAACGGCGGGGGGCAAGCAGATACGCAGTATTTT. As protein: CASSNGGGQADTQYF.